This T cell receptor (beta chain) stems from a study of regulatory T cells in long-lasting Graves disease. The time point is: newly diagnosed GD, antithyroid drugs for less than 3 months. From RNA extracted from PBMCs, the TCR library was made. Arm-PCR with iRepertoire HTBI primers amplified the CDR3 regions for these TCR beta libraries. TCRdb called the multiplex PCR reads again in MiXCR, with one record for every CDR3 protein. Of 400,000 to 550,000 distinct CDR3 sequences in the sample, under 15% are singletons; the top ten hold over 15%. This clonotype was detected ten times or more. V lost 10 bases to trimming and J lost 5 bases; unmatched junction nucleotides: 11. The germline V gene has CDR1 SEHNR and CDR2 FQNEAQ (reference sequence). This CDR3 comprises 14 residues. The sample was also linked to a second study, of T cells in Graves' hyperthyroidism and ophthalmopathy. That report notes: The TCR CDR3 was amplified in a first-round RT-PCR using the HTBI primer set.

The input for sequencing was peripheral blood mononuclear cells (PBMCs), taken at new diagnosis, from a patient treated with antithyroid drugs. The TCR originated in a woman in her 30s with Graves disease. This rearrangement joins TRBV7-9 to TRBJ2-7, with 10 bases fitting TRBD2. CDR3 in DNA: TGTGCCACCATCGGGAGCGGGAGGGCCGACGAGCAGTACTTC. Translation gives CATIGSGRADEQYF.